This TCR beta chain was profiled in a study of cytomegalovirus exposure and HLA in healthy donors. Study-wide findings and caveats: Equally common other TCR beta chains were less clonally expanded than HLA-associated ones, a later analysis found.

The PCR ran on 60 Vbeta and 13 Jbeta primers. Under the authors' procedure: In a later analysis, roughly 11 million of tens of millions of unique beta chains occurred in at least two donors. Generated by immunoSEQ multiplex PCR, the TCRdb table keeps only in-frame clones and is missing some. The V and J calls and clone size were taken over from that table, and D and trimming were inferred from the DNA. The sample has about 170,000 clones; around 80% are singletons. As concerns this clone: Its antigen is as yet unknown.

Germline V gene lookup returns CDR1 MDHEN and CDR2 SYDVKM. The CDR3 runs 14 residues. V was clipped by 8 bases and J by 8 bases; unmatched bases: 10. This receptor was taken from a girl between 5 and 17 years old in good health and CMV-seropositive. The chain couples TRBV28 to TRBJ1-4; 8 positions match TRBD1. What was sequenced was PBMCs. The CDR3 sequence is CASRHQGAGEKLFF. CDR3 nucleotides: TGTGCCAGCCGCCACCAGGGGGCAGGCGAAAAACTGTTTTTT.